Below, one TCR beta chain is given with its context. There is no known antigen for this receptor. One base away there is no much larger clone; base qualities are not given. According to the germline V gene, CDR1 reads MNHEY and CDR2 reads SVGAGI. The V end gives up 4 bases and the J end 6 bases, leaving 4 bases in the junction not matched to a gene. Reading from cysteine to phenylalanine, the CDR3 counts 13 amino acids. The sequence is cut down to CDR3 DNA, 39 bases in frame from base 1. The donors belonged to the validation cohort of over a hundred subjects, which was separate from the 666-subject first cohort. This record comes from a study of cytomegalovirus exposure and HLA in healthy donors listed by TCRdb under 2017. Turning to the overall study: A later analysis indicated that the roughly 130 validation repertoires were generated on the platform also employed for the 720 or so repertoires of the first cohort. The study aimed to test whether cataloging public T cell receptors could reveal signatures of past pathogen exposure. Besides the first cohort of 666 subjects, a separate validation cohort made up of roughly 120 different subjects was used. The study combined high-throughput TCR immunosequencing, statistical association of individual TCRs with disease status, and machine learning to predict cytomegalovirus infection status.

The paper as a whole reports these results and caveats: The study gave a list of 150 to 200 TCR beta chains associated with cytomegalovirus. While some public TCRs were present in many individuals, most TCR sequences turned up only very rarely across donors. The authors suggested that the approach could potentially be extended to other disease states and immunological phenotypes. Subsequent analysis determined that TCRs grouped into clusters in the first cohort also showed a tendency toward co-occurrence across the 90 to 150 validation repertoires, and 85% to 95% of cluster scores exceeded 0. Cytomegalovirus status was reported to be diagnosed by the classifier with high specificity and sensitivity in both the original and validation cohorts. In vitro tests confirmed that a few of the cytomegalovirus-associated TCR beta chains recognize cytomegalovirus antigens. The validation cohort had no HLA typing available for a later analysis, so co-occurrence within that cohort was assessed over all 130 or so repertoires.

Libraries were prepared through the immunoSEQ multiplex PCR assay. In the source study's methods: To diagnose cytomegalovirus status from the catalog of TCR beta chain sequences, a statistical classification framework was built. Held by TCRdb, this immuneACCESS table contains in-frame sequences only and omits some clones. Under half of the omission traces to an unresolved V gene where checked; the cause of the rest is unknown. V, J and clone size reflect that table, while D and trimming were determined from the DNA. The sample records around 250,000 clones, around 90% of which are singletons. Of the sample, 0.37% is held by the ten largest clones.

The chain joins TRBV6-5 to TRBJ1-2; TRBD1 aligns with 8 central bases. This receptor was identified in a young woman in good health and CMV-seronegative. Source material: PBMCs. The base sequence is TGTGCCAGCAGTTTCCGGACAGGGAATGGCTACACCTTC. Its protein reads: CASSFRTGNGYTF.